The 4 T cell receptor beta chains listed next were all sequenced from one sample in a study of T cell responses to AZD1222 COVID-19 vaccine. The method was immunoSEQ multiplex PCR; TCRdb's version includes in-frame clones alone and lacks a portion of them. The repertoire consists of about 130,000 clones, with about 90% occurring once and the leading ten covering over 1.2%. The specimen was peripheral blood, collected on day 0 of AZD1222 vaccination. These TCRs come from an adult in good health.

The chain employs TRBV14 and TRBJ1-2; D gene ambiguous. The germline V gene has CDR1 SGHDN and CDR2 FVKESK. The CDR3 is 12 amino acids. V was cut by 4 bases and J by 6 bases, with 9 bases left in between. The CDR3 coding sequence is TGTGCCAGCAGCCCCTGGAGGAATGGCTACACCTTC. Its protein is CASSPWRNGYTF.

The chain couples TRBV5-6 to TRBJ1-4; 8 nucleotides agree with TRBD1. The germline gives CDR1 SGHDT, CDR2 YYEEEE. V was pared by 4 bases and J by 3 bases, with 2 bases of the junction left unmatched. CDR3 length equals 14 residues. CDR3 region: CASSRRGPNEKLFF. The CDR3 region has the DNA TGTGCCAGCAGCCGCAGGGGGCCTAATGAAAAACTGTTTTTT. The full variable domain, rest sourced from reference TRBV5-6 and TRBJ1-4, is DAGVTQSPTHLIKTRGQQVTLRCSPKSGHDTVSWYQQALGQGPQFIFQYYEEEERQRGNFPDRFSGHQFPNYSSELNVNALLLGDSALYLCASSRRGPNEKLFFGSGTQLSVL.

In its sample, this clone was seen a few times. V and J are TRBV3-1 (or the pseudogene TRBV3-2) and TRBJ1-2; possible D gene TRBD1, 6 bases. This CDR3 is 16 amino acids long. CDR1 LGHDT and CDR2 YNNKEL come from the germline V gene (reference sequence). The V end lost 0 bases, the J end lost 8 bases, and 19 bases lay between the germline ends. The DNA for the CDR3 is TGTGCCAGCAGCCAAGAGCGGGGGCGCGGGATCAAAGGCTACACCTTC. Amino acids: CASSQERGRGIKGYTF.

V is TRBV25-1 and J is TRBJ2-5; 8 bases align to TRBD1. The CDR3 spans 16 residues. Trimming took 3 bases from V and 3 from J; bases not matched to a gene: 9. Germline loops: CDR1 MGHDK, CDR2 SYGVNS. The CDR3 DNA follows: TGTGCCAGCAGTGAGAGAGGACAGGGTCCGAAAGAGACCCAGTACTTC. Translated, it gives CASSERGQGPKETQYF.